This T cell receptor (beta chain) is drawn from a study of T cells in Graves' hyperthyroidism and ophthalmopathy. Study-wide results and caveats: Among thyroid clonotypes expanded above 0.001, most also appeared in blood.

Researchers amplified the TCR beta CDR3 regions from RNA transcripts. The HTBI primer set drove a first-round RT-PCR of the TCR CDR3. TCRdb processed the multiplex PCR reads anew with MiXCR; each CDR3 protein has one entry. The profile covers under 350,000 distinct CDR3 sequences, with about 13% appearing a single time and 7.9% taken by the ten largest. The V gene's germline CDR1 is DFQATT and CDR2 SNEGSKA (reference sequence). The CDR3 contains 17 residues. The trim removed 0 bases at V and 0 bases at J, leaving 10 bases unmatched. This clonotype was seen ten or more times. Its antigen is currently unknown. Calling Graves' hyperthyroidism stable meant ophthalmopathy did not progress within 18 months. Each patient was aged 18 to 65 and had newly diagnosed hyperthyroidism of under 2 months' duration.

The V gene is TRBV20-1, the J gene TRBJ1-2; 7 bases agree with TRBD1. This clonotype was sampled from a woman between 35 and 50 years old with Graves' hyperthyroidism. Specimen: blood. CDR3 loop: CSARDQGRGIPNYGYTF. CDR3 DNA sequence: TGCAGTGCTAGAGATCAGGGCAGGGGGATTCCTAACTATGGCTACACCTTC.